This is a list of T cell receptor beta chains from one sample in a study of naive and memory T cell subsets. One entry per CDR3 protein, called by TCRdb with MiXCR from the UMI-ligation and nested PCR reads. The repertoire holds 150,000 or so distinct CDR3 sequences, with over 20% as singletons. Source material: naive CD4+ T cells from blood. These receptors were taken from a human donor in good health. Both conserved end residues are part of each CDR3. Each record gives: CDR3 protein, CDR3 DNA, J gene, clone size, D gene, V gene. D genes are given only for firm matches. Not every row has a clone size; where given, it reads once, few, many or a size class.

cdr3_aa: CASRPGHFGEAFF
cdr3_nt: TGTGCCAGCAGGCCGGGACATTTCGGTGAAGCTTTCTTT
j_call: TRBJ1-1
clone_size: .
d_call: .
v_call: TRBV28

cdr3_aa: CASSSGYNYGYTF
cdr3_nt: TGTGCCAGCAGCTCAGGGTATAACTATGGCTACACCTTC
j_call: TRBJ1-2
clone_size: .
d_call: .
v_call: TRBV12-3/TRBV12-4

cdr3_aa: CASSPIRAGEQYF
cdr3_nt: TGTGCCAGCTCACCCATCAGGGCTGGCGAGCAGTACTTC
j_call: TRBJ2-7
clone_size: .
d_call: .
v_call: TRBV18

cdr3_aa: CASSLGQPNQPQHF
cdr3_nt: TGTGCCAGCAGCTTGGGACAGCCCAATCAGCCCCAGCATTTT
j_call: TRBJ1-5
clone_size: few
d_call: .
v_call: TRBV5-5

cdr3_aa: CASSLPSRAHKGDGYTF
cdr3_nt: TGCGCCAGCAGCTTACCAAGCAGGGCCCACAAGGGAGATGGCTACACCTTC
j_call: TRBJ1-2
clone_size: .
d_call: .
v_call: TRBV5-1

cdr3_aa: CASSLWGAFDTDTQYF
cdr3_nt: TGTGCCAGCAGTTTATGGGGGGCATTCGACACAGATACGCAGTATTTT
j_call: TRBJ2-3
clone_size: few
d_call: .
v_call: TRBV27

cdr3_aa: CSARFDNPGQATYEQYF
cdr3_nt: TGCAGTGCTAGATTCGATAACCCGGGACAGGCAACCTACGAGCAGTACTTC
j_call: TRBJ2-7
clone_size: .
d_call: TRBD1
v_call: TRBV20-1

cdr3_aa: CASSPSSRETQYF
cdr3_nt: TGTGCCAGCAGCCCATCGTCCCGGGAGACCCAGTACTTC
j_call: TRBJ2-5
clone_size: many
d_call: .
v_call: TRBV5-6

cdr3_aa: CSVVPGADEQYF
cdr3_nt: TGCAGCGTTGTACCGGGGGCAGACGAGCAGTACTTC
j_call: TRBJ2-7
clone_size: few
d_call: .
v_call: TRBV29-1

cdr3_aa: CASSLNRVAEKLFF
cdr3_nt: TGTGCCAGCAGTTTAAACAGGGTTGCAGAAAAACTGTTTTTT
j_call: TRBJ1-4
clone_size: few
d_call: .
v_call: TRBV27

cdr3_aa: CSARDSRGLSYNEQFF
cdr3_nt: TGCAGTGCTAGAGACAGCAGGGGGTTATCCTACAATGAGCAGTTCTTC
j_call: TRBJ2-1
clone_size: many
d_call: TRBD1
v_call: TRBV20-1

cdr3_aa: CSVAPILAYEQYF
cdr3_nt: TGCAGCGTTGCCCCGATATTGGCCTACGAGCAGTACTTC
j_call: TRBJ2-7
clone_size: many
d_call: .
v_call: TRBV29-1

cdr3_aa: CSARVGVDEKLFF
cdr3_nt: TGCAGTGCTAGAGTTGGGGTGGATGAAAAACTGTTTTTT
j_call: TRBJ1-4
clone_size: few
d_call: .
v_call: TRBV20-1

cdr3_aa: CASSPPGAKQFF
cdr3_nt: TGTGCCAGCAGCCCTCCGGGAGCCAAGCAGTTCTTC
j_call: TRBJ2-1
clone_size: few
d_call: .
v_call: TRBV7-7

cdr3_aa: CASSLGASYEQYF
cdr3_nt: TGTGCCAGCAGTTTAGGTGCCAGCTACGAGCAGTACTTC
j_call: TRBJ2-7
clone_size: .
d_call: .
v_call: TRBV28

cdr3_aa: CASSHSGGSDEKLFF
cdr3_nt: TGCGCCAGCAGCCACTCAGGGGGGAGTGATGAAAAACTGTTTTTT
j_call: TRBJ1-4
clone_size: many
d_call: TRBD1
v_call: TRBV4-3

cdr3_aa: CASSLVAGRKNTEAFF
cdr3_nt: TGTGCCAGCAGCTTAGTTGCAGGGCGGAAGAACACTGAAGCTTTCTTT
j_call: TRBJ1-1
clone_size: .
d_call: .
v_call: TRBV7-2

cdr3_aa: CASSQGVSGNTIYF
cdr3_nt: TGCGCCAGCAGCCAAGGGGTCTCTGGAAACACCATATATTTT
j_call: TRBJ1-3
clone_size: .
d_call: .
v_call: TRBV5-1

cdr3_aa: CASHNQGVNTGELFF
cdr3_nt: TGTGCCAGTCACAACCAAGGCGTTAACACCGGGGAGCTGTTTTTT
j_call: TRBJ2-2
clone_size: few
d_call: .
v_call: TRBV6-2/TRBV6-3

cdr3_aa: CASSLTTDTQYF
cdr3_nt: TGCGCCAGCAGCTTAACCACAGATACGCAGTATTTT
j_call: TRBJ2-3
clone_size: many
d_call: .
v_call: TRBV5-1

cdr3_aa: CASSLRKTGSNTEAFF
cdr3_nt: TGTGCCAGCAGCCTTAGGAAGACAGGGAGTAACACTGAAGCTTTCTTT
j_call: TRBJ1-1
clone_size: few
d_call: TRBD1
v_call: TRBV7-3